This T cell receptor beta chain was identified in a study of regulatory T cells in long-lasting Graves disease. The time point here: persistent/refractory GD, antithyroid drugs over 5 years with positive TRAb. TCR sequences were obtained from RNA taken from PBMCs. The source of the patients was an endocrinology department in Xi'an, China. Regarding the study as a whole: A reduction in accuracy may have resulted from the small sample size. TRBV28, TRBJ1-2 and TRBJ2-5 were favored in persistent disease.

Investigators prepared the TCR beta libraries by applying iRepertoire HTBI primers and Arm-PCR of CDR3 regions. TCRdb redid the calling of the multiplex PCR reads with MiXCR, one entry per CDR3 protein. Found here are roughly 470,000 distinct CDR3 sequences, roughly 20% of them singletons; the top ten hold 7.8%. With regard to this clonotype: Its antigen is unknown.

V lost 4 bases, J lost 5 bases, and 6 bases stayed unmatched. Looked up from germline, CDR1 is LNHDA and CDR2 is SQIVND (reference sequence). The CDR3 extends over 15 amino acids. The chain couples TRBV19 to TRBJ2-2; 8 nucleotides match TRBD1. The receptor was isolated from a female donor with Graves disease. The source material was peripheral blood mononuclear cells (PBMCs), sampled when the disease was refractory, from a patient treated with antithyroid drugs. The CDR3 nucleotides read TGTGCCAGTAGTACGACAGGGGACGGTACCGGGGAGCTGTTTTTT. Translated, it gives CASSTTGDGTGELFF.